The rows below give T cell receptor beta chains drawn from one sample of a study of Graves' ophthalmopathy and Graves' hyperthyroidism. From the multiplex PCR reads, TCRdb called clonotypes with MiXCR, one entry per CDR3 protein. The sample records almost 750,000 distinct CDR3 sequences, roughly two fifths being singletons. Sequencing was done on a sample of peripheral blood. The receptor set was obtained from an adult man with Graves' ophthalmopathy. The CDR3 runs from the conserved cysteine through the conserved F or W. D genes are given only for firm matches. Only part of the rows carry a size: once, few, many, or a class if the clone is expanded.

V gene	J gene	D gene	clone size	CDR3 DNA	CDR3 protein
TRBV12-3/TRBV12-4	TRBJ1-1	NA	few	TGTGCCAGCAGCTGGCAGGGTTACGAGAACACTGAAGCTTTCTTT	CASSWQGYENTEAFF
TRBV15	TRBJ1-4	NA	NA	TGTGCCACCAGCTTAGACCGGGAAATAAGAGAACTGTTTTTT	CATSLDREIRELFF
TRBV19	TRBJ1-1	TRBD1	many	TGTGCCAGTAGCCACAGGGGTTTGAGCACTGAAGCTTTCTTT	CASSHRGLSTEAFF
TRBV10-3	TRBJ2-5	NA	NA	TGTGCCATCAGTGTGGGCCGGTGGGAGACCCAGTACTTC	CAISVGRWETQYF
TRBV7-9	TRBJ2-2	NA	many	TGTGCCAGCAGCCCCAGGGCGAACACCGGGGAGCTGTTTTTT	CASSPRANTGELFF
TRBV7-9	TRBJ2-2	NA	NA	TGTGCTAGCAGCTTATATCCTAGACCGCGTTCCGGGGAGCTGTTTTTT	CASSLYPRPRSGELFF
TRBV4-3	TRBJ2-7	NA	NA	TGCGCCAGCAGCCAGGCAGCGAGCTCCTACGAGCAGTACTTC	CASSQAASSYEQYF
TRBV29-1	TRBJ2-7	TRBD1	NA	TGCAGCTTAGCACGGGACAGCTACGAGCAGTACTTC	CSLARDSYEQYF
TRBV20-1	TRBJ1-4	TRBD1	few	TGCAGTGCCGGGGACAGGGGAGGGGTAAATGAAAAACTGTTTTTT	CSAGDRGGVNEKLFF
TRBV10-2	TRBJ1-5	NA	many	TGCGCCAGCAGTGAGTCAGGGGACACTCAGCCCCAGCATTTT	CASSESGDTQPQHF
TRBV15	TRBJ1-2	NA	NA	TGTGCCACCAGCAGCTTAGTGCAGGGGGGCTACACCTTC	CATSSLVQGGYTF
TRBV19	TRBJ2-2	NA	NA	TGTGCCAGTAGTGTAGGGGCCAGGGGCGGGGAGCTGTTTTTT	CASSVGARGGELFF
TRBV5-1	TRBJ2-7	NA	NA	TGCGCCAGCAGATCCGCCAGGGCCACCTACGAGCAGTACTTC	CASRSARATYEQYF
TRBV20-1	TRBJ1-3	NA	NA	TGCAGTGCTAGGCTGGAGTGGCGATCTGGAAACACCATATATTTT	CSARLEWRSGNTIYF
TRBV20-1	TRBJ2-5	TRBD1	NA	TGCAGTGCCCCGGGACAGTCACAAGAGACCCAGTACTTC	CSAPGQSQETQYF
TRBV5-1	TRBJ1-2	NA	many	TGCGCCAGCAGCTTGATGGGCGGTAACTATGGCTACACCTTC	CASSLMGGNYGYTF
TRBV24-1	TRBJ1-2	NA	many	TGTGCCACCAGTGACTTGACCCGGTCCTATGGCTACACCTTC	CATSDLTRSYGYTF
TRBV7-9	TRBJ2-7	NA	NA	TGTGCCAGCAGCCGGGACTCCTCCCCATACGAGCAGTACTTC	CASSRDSSPYEQYF
TRBV7-2	TRBJ2-5	TRBD1	NA	TGTGCCAGCCTTCGGACAGGGGGCGAAGAGACCCAGTACTTC	CASLRTGGEETQYF
TRBV2	TRBJ2-5	TRBD1	many	TGTGCCAGCAGTGCGCAACAGGGGCCAGCCCAGTACTTC	CASSAQQGPAQYF
TRBV19	TRBJ2-7	NA	few	TGTGCCGAACGATCACAGGGTGTTAAGGCCTACGAGCAGTACTTC	CAERSQGVKAYEQYF
TRBV15	TRBJ1-5	NA	few	TGTGCCACCAGCAGGGTGAGACAGACTAATCAGCCCCAGCATTTT	CATSRVRQTNQPQHF
TRBV7-8	TRBJ2-7	TRBD2	NA	TGTGCCAGCAGCTTAGCCCGACTAGCGGGGTTTAACGAGCAGTACTTC	CASSLARLAGFNEQYF
TRBV7-3	TRBJ2-2	TRBD1	NA	TGTGCCAGCAGCTTAATGTGGGACAGGGCGAACACCGGGGAGCTGTTTTTT	CASSLMWDRANTGELFF
TRBV20-1	TRBJ2-3	NA	once	TGCAGTGCGGTGGTAGGGACCTCTAGCACAGATACGCAGTATTTT	CSAVVGTSSTDTQYF
TRBV7-9	TRBJ1-1	NA	few	TGTGCCAGCAGCCAGGGCTCGAGTATGGGCACTGAAGCTTTCTTT	CASSQGSSMGTEAFF
TRBV20-1	TRBJ2-5	TRBD1	NA	TGCAGTGCAACAACTTCCCGGGACAGGAGACTCATGGAAGAGACCCAGTACTTC	CSATTSRDRRLMEETQYF
TRBV7-6	TRBJ1-2	NA	many	TGTGCCAGCAGCTCAAACAGGTTCTATGGCTACACCTTC	CASSSNRFYGYTF
TRBV7-2	TRBJ2-2	TRBD1	few	TGTGCCAGCAGCTTAGCGGTGACAGGGTGGGCCGGGGAGCTGTTTTTT	CASSLAVTGWAGELFF
TRBV20-1	TRBJ1-1	NA	NA	TGCAGTCCCTATCAGTTTAACACTGAAGCTTTCTTT	CSPYQFNTEAFF
TRBV29-1	TRBJ1-6	TRBD1	NA	TGCAGCGCGGGACAGGGGGCGGGTTCACCCCTCCACTTT	CSAGQGAGSPLHF
TRBV2	TRBJ2-7	TRBD1	NA	TGTGCCAGCAGTACAGGGGGCGTCTACGAGCAGTACTTC	CASSTGGVYEQYF
TRBV28	TRBJ2-7	NA	NA	TGTGCCAGCAGGTCGGTAGCGGACTCCTACGAGCAGTACTTC	CASRSVADSYEQYF
TRBV7-2	TRBJ2-2	NA	few	TGTGCCAGCAGCTCTCCCCGGGGGAGCGGGCTGAACACCGGGGAGCTGTTTTTT	CASSSPRGSGLNTGELFF
TRBV2	TRBJ2-5	NA	once	TGTGCCAGCGTCGACAGGGAGGTCGGAGAGACCCAGTACTTC	CASVDREVGETQYF
TRBV29-1	TRBJ2-5	TRBD2	NA	TGCAGCGTTGAAGGGGCTGGACTAGCGCTTGAGACCCAGTACTTC	CSVEGAGLALETQYF
TRBV25-1	TRBJ2-5	TRBD2	NA	TGTGCCAGCAGTCAGCGGGGGCAGGGAGAGACCCAGTACTTC	CASSQRGQGETQYF
TRBV25-1	TRBJ1-2	NA	many	TGTGCCAGCAGTGGTCCCATGGGGGGCTACACCTTC	CASSGPMGGYTF
TRBV2	TRBJ2-1	NA	NA	TGTGCCAGCAGTCGGGACATGAGCTCCTACAATGAGCAGTTCTTC	CASSRDMSSYNEQFF
TRBV7-9	TRBJ1-4	NA	few	TGTGCCAGCAAGGGAGGCGGACAGCCGAATGAAAAACTGTTTTTT	CASKGGGQPNEKLFF
TRBV7-9	TRBJ2-5	NA	NA	TGTGCCAGCAGACAGGTACAAGGGACCCAGTACTTC	CASRQVQGTQYF